The 5 T cell receptor beta chains presented below share a single source sample, sequenced in a study of blood T cell repertoires in COVID-19. The repertoire was sequenced with immunoSEQ multiplex PCR; TCRdb's copy has only in-frame clones and lacks some. The profile covers 250,000 to 300,000 clones, with more than 75% appearing a single time and about 2.3% taken by the ten largest. Sequencing used PBMCs or T cells enriched from blood (not recorded which). The receptors originated from a middle-aged woman with acute COVID-19.

This chain links TRBV7-2 with TRBJ1-5, with D perhaps matching TRBD1 (5 bases). The CDR3 totals 16 residues. Between the trimmed V and J ends, which lost 1 base and 3 bases, there was a span of 13 bases. Per the germline V gene, CDR1 is SGHTA and CDR2 is FQGNSA. The CDR3 region is CASSLVSGANNQPQHF. CDR3 coding DNA: TGTGCCAGCAGCTTAGTAAGTGGGGCTAACAATCAGCCCCAGCATTTT.

This chain connects TRBV5-1 to TRBJ1-1, with 7 bases identical to TRBD1. Germline V gene data show CDR1 as SGHRS and CDR2 as YFSETQ. Unmatched junction bases numbered 11, after V lost 0 bases and J lost 0 bases. CDR3 size: 18 residues. The CDR3 bases are TGCGCCAGCAGCTTGGTATCGCGGCAGGGGGGTGTGAACACTGAAGCTTTCTTT. Amino acid sequence: CASSLVSRQGGVNTEAFF.

The CDR3 nucleotides read TGCGCCAGCAGCCAAGTTGGCGGGGGCGGGGAGCTGTTTTTT. This translates into CASSQVGGGGELFF. V usage is TRBV4-1 and J usage is TRBJ2-2; 7 positions agree with TRBD2. Germline CDR1 MGHRA, CDR2 YSYEKL. The V segment lost 1 base and the J segment 7 bases; nucleotides outside the gene matches: 3. The CDR3 length is 14 residues.

V gene TRBV28 combines with J gene TRBJ1-4; TRBD1 matches 7 bases. The V segment lost 2 bases and the J segment 0 bases; nucleotides outside the gene matches: 6. The germline V gene encodes CDR1 MDHEN and CDR2 SYDVKM. The CDR3 contains 17 residues. CDR3 in DNA: TGTGCCAGCAGTTTACTGACAGGGACGCCAACTAATGAAAAACTGTTTTTT. It specifies CASSLLTGTPTNEKLFF.

This sequence joins TRBV20-1 and TRBJ2-3; no definite D call. Germline V gene data show CDR1 as DFQATT and CDR2 as SNEGSKA (reference sequence). The CDR3 is made up of 11 amino acids. The V gene lost 2 bases and the J gene lost 6 bases, with 6 bases spanning the gap. CDR3 coding DNA: TGCAGTGCTAGACCAGTTGATACGCAGTATTTT. The encoded protein is CSARPVDTQYF.